This T cell receptor beta chain is drawn from a study of CD8 T cells in Susac syndrome (dated by TCRdb to the late 2010s). Turning to the overall study: Of the Susac syndrome patients who were sequenced, roughly 6 had clinically active disease and roughly 8 were in clinical remission. At the time of blood withdrawal, Susac syndrome patients were either therapy-naive, taking corticosteroids (with some also receiving IVIg), or on IVIg alone. Repertoire sequencing was used to test whether CD8+ T cell activation and differentiation in Susac syndrome was antigen driven. CD8+ T cell repertoire clonality was compared between more than ten healthy donors, some 14 Susac syndrome patients and 15 multiple sclerosis patients.

Peripheral blood CD8+ and CD4+ T cells from healthy donors, Susac syndrome patients and multiple sclerosis patients were profiled by high-throughput TCR beta sequencing. The Susac syndrome patients fulfilled recently defined diagnostic criteria for either definite or probable disease. CD8+ TEMRA cells were enriched by FACS, while bulk CD8+ and CD4+ T cells were purified by magnetic negative isolation. Blood was drawn into EDTA tubes, processed within 24 hours, and PBMCs were isolated by density gradient centrifugation. PBMCs intended for TCR sequencing were cryopreserved in liquid nitrogen and were subsequently thawed in a 37 degrees C water bath. The sorted or isolated CD4+, CD8+ and CD8+ TEMRA cells reached a purity of at least 90%. The full study reports these points: Roughly 17 and five Susac-specific public clones were found in the total CD8+ and CD8+ TEMRA repertoires, respectively. The number of individuals in the TCR sequencing and HLA analysis was recognized as being relatively small. Susac syndrome CD8+ repertoires showed clonal expansion, highest in CD8+ TEMRA cells and greater in clinically active than remitting patients.

RNA was extracted using the RNeasy kit, and roughly 0.5 to 1 microgram was reverse transcribed with random hexamers. The immunoSEQ multiplex PCR assay, covering 54 Vbeta and 13 Jbeta segments, was used to amplify TCR beta CDR3 regions. PCR amplification bias was corrected using a synthetic template baseline for primer optimization and computational correction. The paper's processing steps were these. Only productive sequences were kept, with reads annotated to V, D and J genes according to IMGT and analyzed in immunoSEQ Analyzer. Clonality was calculated as one minus the Shannon entropy normalized by log2 of the number of productive unique sequences. For each patient and control, public and private clones were evaluated among the 100 most prevalent clones. Clones were defined as Susac-specific if absent from the healthy and MS cohorts, from some 1,000 published viral clones and from other ImmuneACCESS disease sequences. TCRdb passed the public sequencing reads through fastp at Q25 and MiXCR, retaining productive beta sequences. Merged by CDR3 protein, the rows form single entries marked with the most common genes and DNA. The V and J calls reflect TCRdb's pipeline rather than the authors' work. Here the sample has some 140,000 distinct CDR3 sequences; around 93% occur a single time. The biggest ten clones account for over 0.15% of the sample.

About this clonotype: Its antigen is still unknown. The sample holds no much larger clone one base away, and base qualities are not on file.

The CDR3 goes from the cysteine to the phenylalanine over 17 residues. Only the CDR3 portion is preserved as DNA: 51 bases, with reading frame beginning at the first base. Based on the germline V gene, the CDR1 and CDR2 sequences are MDHEN and SYDVKM. The sample taken for sequencing was CD8+ T cells from PBMCs. Rearrangement joined TRBV28 to TRBJ1-4, with the identity of the D gene unclear. This receptor was identified in a human donor with Susac syndrome. The nucleotide sequence reads as follows: TGTGCTACGGATAGATTCCGGATCCGGGCGACTAATGAAAAACTGTTTTTT. Translated, it reads CATDRFRIRATNEKLFF.